This T cell receptor (beta chain) is from a study of T cells in Graves' hyperthyroidism and ophthalmopathy. Study-wide context: Peripheral blood was obtained at initial diagnosis, preceding any treatment. Study outcomes and limitations: Blood also carried most thyroid clonotypes expanded above 0.001.

RNA transcripts provided the source from which TCR beta CDR3 regions were amplified. HTBI primers were employed in a first-round RT-PCR of the TCR CDR3. TCRdb itself ran the multiplex PCR reads through MiXCR, one entry per CDR3 protein. Of more than 75,000 distinct CDR3 sequences in the sample, over 50% were seen once. The CDR3 is 15 amino acids. CDR1 SGHDN and CDR2 FVKESK come from the germline V gene. V lost 0 bases to trimming and J lost 3 bases, with 11 bases between them. Over 18 months, lack of ophthalmopathy progression marked Graves' hyperthyroidism as stable. Source material for PBMCs was 10 ml fresh peripheral blood. This clonotype was seen ten or more times. The target antigen is unknown.

The TCR originated in a woman between 40 and 55 years old with Graves' hyperthyroidism. V usage is TRBV14 and J usage is TRBJ1-2, with D possibly being TRBD1 (5 bases). The sample consisted of blood. This CDR3 is CASSQDRASHYGYTF. The CDR3 bases are TGTGCCAGCAGCCAAGACAGGGCGTCCCACTATGGCTACACCTTC.